This T cell receptor beta chain was sequenced for a study of T-cell memory formation after mild COVID-19. Whole-study results and caveats: A balance of CD4 and CD8 characterized clones contracting day 15 to 85, whereas later expanders leaned CD4+. Mostly located in CM and EM were contracting CD4+ clones, with contracting CD8+ clones located in EMRA.

UMIs and sample barcodes were carried by the TCR alpha and TCR beta cDNA libraries that 5'RACE produced using constant-segment primers. TCRdb recomputed calls from the 5' RACE reads with MiXCR, one row per CDR3 protein. This repertoire shows just over 300,000 distinct CDR3 sequences, 19% found once; its top ten account for roughly 21%. CDR3 length: 14 amino acids. V shed 8 bases, J shed 3 bases, and the junction held 6 bases outside the gene matches. In the case of this clonotype: The antigen remains unidentified.

The specimen sequenced was PBMCs or a T cell subset sorted from them (not recorded which). The sequence was collected from a man between 18 and 35 years old who had mild COVID-19 (a few samples of this study predate the infection). Cell type and time point are not known. J is TRBJ2-1 and V is TRBV12-3 or TRBV12-4, with 8 bases lining up with TRBD2. The CDR3 coding sequence is TGTGCCAGCTGTAGCGGGGAGGTCTACAATGAGCAGTTCTTC. Residues: CASCSGEVYNEQFF.